Below, 20 T cell receptor beta chains from the same sample are listed, as sequenced in a study of persistence of HIV-infected CD4 T cells. The antigens for these receptors are not known. The libraries were made with immunoSEQ version 4 in survey mode. Some clones are missing from TCRdb's copy, which holds only in-frame ones; the method was immunoSEQ multiplex PCR. The sample consists of fewer than 30,000 clones, 82% of them appearing once. Cells were stimulated with CMV-infected fibroblast lysates at about 9.4 ug/mL. CD40L-negative CD69-negative CD45RO-high memory CD4+ T cells were sorted as populations depleted of antigen-responding cells. Source: CD4+ T cells sorted from PBMCs after roughly 17-hour stimulation, taken from a patient who received antiretroviral therapy. Receptors were obtained from an adult man with HIV who was CMV-seropositive.

For the CDR3, the DNA is TGTGCCAGTAGTATCGGCGGGGTGGGGCACACAGATACGCAGTATTTT. Amino acid sequence: CASSIGGVGHTDTQYF. The rearrangement joins TRBV19 to TRBJ2-3, with a tentative D call TRBD2 (6 bases). The CDR3 sequence is 16 residues long. V was clipped by 3 bases and J by 2 bases, with 15 bases between them. CDR1 and CDR2 from the germline V gene are LNHDA and SQIVND (reference sequence).

CDR3 protein: CASSYNSNGDTQYF. Written as DNA, the CDR3 is TGTGCCAGCAGCTATAACTCGAACGGGGATACGCAGTATTTT. The chain has TRBV7-2 and TRBJ2-3; no clear D. Germline V gene sequence: CDR1 SGHTA, CDR2 FQGNSA. V was trimmed by 4 bases and J by 6 bases, leaving 14 bases between them. The length of the CDR3 is 14 residues. The whole variable domain, remainder taken from reference TRBV7-2 and TRBJ2-3, is GAGVSQSPSNKVTEKGKDVELRCDPISGHTALYWYRQSLGQGLEFLIYFQGNSAPDKSGLPSDRFSAERTGGSVSTLTIQRTQQEDSAVYLCASSYNSNGDTQYFGPGTRLTVL.

The rearrangement uses TRBV6-5 and TRBJ2-1, with D perhaps given as TRBD1 or TRBD2 (6 bases each). The CDR3 loop spans 14 amino acids. CDR1 is MNHEY, CDR2 SVGAGI, per germline. Trimming pared 5 bases from V and 7 bases from J, leaving 15 bases between. The CDR3: CASSRPGAGNEQFF. DNA for the CDR3: TGTGCCAGCAGTCGCCCGGGGGCAGGGAATGAGCAGTTCTTC.

The V call is TRBV3-1 (or the pseudogene TRBV3-2), the J call TRBJ2-3; TRBD2 matches 10 bases. Per germline, CDR1 LGHDT and CDR2 YNNKEL (reference sequence). The CDR3 covers 17 residues. V shed 6 bases, J shed 6 bases, and the junction held 15 bases outside the gene matches. The CDR3 reads CASSRRLSGGSLDTQYF. CDR3 nucleotides: TGTGCCAGCAGTCGTCGACTTAGCGGGGGGAGCTTGGATACGCAGTATTTT.

The chain is built from TRBV3-1 (or the pseudogene TRBV3-2) and TRBJ2-3; no firm D call. Trimming left V 4 bases short and J 0 bases short, with 5 bases between. Per the germline V gene, CDR1 is LGHDT and CDR2 is YNNKEL (reference sequence). The CDR3 covers 13 residues. As DNA, the CDR3 is TGTGCCAGCAGCCCCGCTAGCACAGATACGCAGTATTTT. Translation: CASSPASTDTQYF.

This clone was seen a few times. The chain is built from TRBV7-9 and TRBJ2-7; 9 positions match TRBD2. V lost 7 bases to trimming and J lost 0 bases; unmatched junction nucleotides: 7. The CDR3 has 15 amino acids. In germline, CDR1 is SEHNR, CDR2 FQNEAQ (reference sequence). CDR3 residues: CASTLSGGFSYEQYF. The CDR3 nucleotides read TGTGCCAGCACCCTTAGCGGGGGTTTCTCCTACGAGCAGTACTTC.

V and J are TRBV6-5 and TRBJ2-1; the D gene is possibly TRBD2 (6 bases). The ends were cut back, 7 bases at V and 4 bases at J, with 17 bases in the middle. The CDR3 totals 15 residues. From germline, CDR1 is MNHEY and CDR2 SVGAGI. This CDR3 reads CASKGGTGSYNEQFF. The CDR3 DNA reads TGTGCCAGCAAAGGCGGGACTGGCTCTTACAATGAGCAGTTCTTC.

CDR3 DNA: TGTGCCAGTAGTGGACAGGGGTGGGGCAATCAGCCCCAGCATTTT. Its protein is CASSGQGWGNQPQHF. The chain combines TRBV19 with TRBJ1-5; 9 bases map to TRBD1. After removal of 5 bases from V and 2 bases from J, the junction contained 4 bases not matched to a gene. This CDR3 region has 15 residues. Germline V gene sequence: CDR1 LNHDA, CDR2 SQIVND (reference sequence).

The J gene is TRBJ1-2, the V gene TRBV29-1, with D perhaps TRBD1 (5 bases). The germline V gene encodes CDR1 SQVTM and CDR2 ANQGSEA. The V gene lost 7 bases and the J gene lost 3 bases, with 15 bases spanning the gap. The CDR3 covers 13 residues. The CDR3, as DNA: TGCAGCGCCACCGGGACGGGAGACTATGGCTACACCTTC. Protein: CSATGTGDYGYTF.

The chain joins TRBV28 to TRBJ2-3; possible D gene TRBD1, 6 bases. Germline CDR1 is MDHEN and CDR2 is SYDVKM. The CDR3 extends over 16 amino acids. The germline V and J ends were trimmed by 5 bases and 6 bases, with 21 bases remaining between them. Here the CDR3 reads CASSPGDRLRVDTQYF. The CDR3 DNA follows: TGTGCCAGCAGTCCAGGGGACCGCCTTCGGGTTGATACGCAGTATTTT.

V usage is TRBV19 and J usage is TRBJ2-1, with 8 positions matching TRBD2. The germline V gene encodes CDR1 LNHDA and CDR2 SQIVND (reference sequence). V lost 10 bases, J lost 1 base, and 12 bases stayed unmatched. This CDR3 has 16 residues. The CDR3 region is CATRTRAGGSYNEQFF. The CDR3 region has the DNA TGTGCCACTAGAACTCGGGCGGGGGGTTCCTACAATGAGCAGTTCTTC. Variable domain in full (rest from reference TRBV19 and TRBJ2-1): DGGITQSPKYLFRKEGQNVTLSCEQNLNHDAMYWYRQDPGQGLRLIYYSQIVNDFQKGDIAEGYSVSREKKESFPLTVTSAQKNPTAFYLCATRTRAGGSYNEQFFGPGTRLTVL.

The gene calls are TRBV19 and TRBJ2-1; 7 positions agree with TRBD2. The CDR3 spans 16 residues. Trimming cost V 0 bases and J 3 bases; bases outside gene matches: 5. Germline CDR1 is LNHDA and CDR2 is SQIVND (reference sequence). The CDR3 bases are TGTGCCAGTAGTATAGATTTCGGGACTAACTACAATGAGCAGTTCTTC. It translates to CASSIDFGTNYNEQFF.

In its sample, this clone was seen a few times. The chain carries TRBV7-2 and TRBJ2-7, with D maybe TRBD2 (6 bases). Trimming shortened V by 5 bases and J by 9 bases, and 14 bases separated the two germline ends. The CDR3 loop spans 12 amino acids. Germline-derived CDR1 and CDR2 are SGHTA and FQGNSA. The CDR3 reads CASSQRAGRQYF. For the CDR3, the DNA is TGTGCCAGCAGCCAAAGGGCGGGACGGCAGTACTTC. Looking up the rest from reference TRBV7-2 and TRBJ2-7 gives the full variable domain: GAGVSQSPSNKVTEKGKDVELRCDPISGHTALYWYRQSLGQGLEFLIYFQGNSAPDKSGLPSDRFSAERTGGSVSTLTIQRTQQEDSAVYLCASSQRAGRQYFGPGTRLTVT.

The chain links TRBV5-1 to TRBJ1-5; 8 nucleotides agree with TRBD1. With 4 bases clipped from V and 4 bases from J, the junction kept 4 bases outside the gene matches. The CDR3 covers 14 residues. In germline, CDR1 is SGHRS, CDR2 YFSETQ. The CDR3 region has the DNA TGCGCCAGCAGCCTAACAGGGGGGAATCAGCCCCAGCATTTT. Its protein is CASSLTGGNQPQHF.

This clone occurred once. The V gene is TRBV7-3, the J gene TRBJ2-3; D is possibly TRBD2 (6 bases). The CDR3 contains 15 residues. The V gene's germline CDR1 is SGHTA and CDR2 FQGTGA. V was trimmed by 5 bases and J by 2 bases, leaving 14 bases between them. The CDR3 sequence is CASSRLGGDTDTQYF. CDR3 coding DNA: TGTGCCAGCAGCCGATTGGGCGGGGACACAGATACGCAGTATTTT. Filled out from reference TRBV7-3 and TRBJ2-3, the complete variable domain reads GAGVSQTPSNKVTEKGKYVELRCDPISGHTALYWYRQSLGQGPEFLIYFQGTGAADDSGLPNDRFFAVRPEGSVSTLKIQRTERGDSAVYLCASSRLGGDTDTQYFGPGTRLTVL.

The chain uses TRBV3-1 (or the pseudogene TRBV3-2) and TRBJ2-3, with TRBD2 identical over 9 bases. In germline, CDR1 is LGHDT, CDR2 YNNKEL (reference sequence). V dropped 1 base and J dropped 2; count of bases not matched to a gene: 4. This CDR3 region has 16 residues. The CDR3: CASSQGASGVTDTQYF. For the CDR3, the DNA is TGTGCCAGCAGCCAAGGGGCTAGCGGGGTCACAGATACGCAGTATTTT.

The CDR3 sequence is CASSSSSGGSYNEQFF. The CDR3 DNA reads as TGTGCCAGCAGCTCAAGTAGCGGGGGCTCCTACAATGAGCAGTTCTTC. The chain joins TRBV7-2 to TRBJ2-1, with 9 bases matching TRBD2. Germline CDR1 is SGHTA and CDR2 is FQGNSA. The CDR3 runs to 16 residues. V shed 4 bases and J 0 bases; nucleotides not matched to a gene: 4.

This clone appeared a few times. The chain is built from TRBV7-9 and TRBJ2-7; 8 positions match TRBD1. CDR3 size: 15 residues. V trimming: 3 bases; J trimming: 5 bases; junction bases outside the gene matches: 9. The germline CDR1 and CDR2 sequences are SEHNR and FQNEAQ (reference sequence). The CDR3 region has the DNA TGTGCCAGCAGCTTTCATGACAGGGGACGTGACGAGCAGTACTTC. Amino acid sequence: CASSFHDRGRDEQYF.

V gene TRBV7-9 combines with J gene TRBJ2-1, with TRBD2 matching over 10 bases. The CDR3 sequence is 17 residues long. The trim removed 2 bases at V and 7 bases at J, leaving 11 bases unmatched. Germline lookup yields CDR1 SEHNR and CDR2 FQNEAQ (reference sequence). CDR3 DNA sequence: TGTGCCAGCAGCTTATATCGCCTAGCGGGGGTAAGGAATGAGCAGTTCTTC. Encoded protein: CASSLYRLAGVRNEQFF.

J is TRBJ2-1 and V is TRBV9; 9 bases map to TRBD2. The length of the CDR3 is 16 residues. The germline CDR1 and CDR2 sequences are SGDLS and YYNGEE. V gave up 1 base and J gave up 7 bases; unmatched junction bases: 9. The CDR3 nucleotides read TGTGCCAGCAGCGTAAGGTTTGCGGGGGGGCAAAATGAGCAGTTCTTC. Translating gives CASSVRFAGGQNEQFF.